These 2 T cell receptor beta chains were all obtained from the same sample, sequenced in a study of T cells in Graves' hyperthyroidism and ophthalmopathy. Researchers amplified the TCR beta CDR3 regions from RNA transcripts. The TCR CDR3 was amplified in a first-round RT-PCR using the HTBI primer set. TCRdb re-analysed the multiplex PCR reads in MiXCR, keeping a single row per CDR3 protein. The sample has 190,000 or so distinct CDR3 sequences; 15% to 20% are singletons. Input material: blood. The source of these receptors is a man between 40 and 49 years old with Graves' hyperthyroidism.

This clonotype was seen ten or more times. This chain uses TRBV28 with TRBJ2-7; 8 nucleotides align to TRBD1. The CDR3 has 14 residues. Germline CDR1 MDHEN, CDR2 SYDVKM. V lost 4 bases to trimming and J lost 4 bases; unmatched junction nucleotides: 6. The CDR3 DNA reads as TGTGCCAGCAGTTCAAGGGACAGGAGTTACGAGCAGTACTTC. Its translation is CASSSRDRSYEQYF.

This chain joins TRBV7-9 and TRBJ2-7, with 9 bases matching TRBD1. CDR1 and CDR2 from the germline V gene are SEHNR and FQNEAQ (reference sequence). J was trimmed by 6 bases and V by 1 base; bases with no gene match: 7. The CDR3 has 15 residues. CDR3 sequence: CASSLEDRGRFEQYF. CDR3 nucleotides: TGTGCCAGCAGCTTAGAGGACAGGGGTCGGTTCGAGCAGTACTTC.